This TCR beta chain emerged from a study of spatial heterogeneity in lung cancer. General observations from the study: Ubiquitous expanded tumor TCRs appeared in blood more at resection than follow-up.

About this clonotype itself: What it binds is unknown.

Time point here: sample taken at primary tumor resection. Material for sequencing was whole RNA from tumor, nontumor lung or frozen PBMC, left unsorted. The V segment lost 3 bases and the J segment 7 bases; nucleotides outside the gene matches: 5. The CDR3 length is 12 residues. Germline V gene data show CDR1 as DFQATT and CDR2 as SNEGSKA (reference sequence). A distinct unique molecular identifier was carried by each TCR cDNA molecule. MiXCR, run by TCRdb on the 5' RACE reads, gives a single entry per CDR3 protein. The sample lists around 92,000 distinct CDR3 sequences; approximately 12% were seen once.

The chain is built from TRBV20-1 and TRBJ1-1, with TRBD1 identical over 7 bases. This clonotype was sampled from a male donor with early-stage non-small cell lung cancer. Sequencing was performed on PBMCs, taken at surgery. Here the CDR3 reads CSARTGNGEAFF. The CDR3 bases are TGCAGTGCTAGGACAGGGAATGGTGAAGCTTTCTTT.